This T cell receptor (beta chain) was obtained from a study of T cell repertoires in ileal Crohn's disease. The germline CDR1 and CDR2 sequences are SNHLY and FYNNEI. CDR3 length: 13 amino acids. V gave up 8 bases and J gave up 2 bases, with 13 bases separating them. TCRB immunosequencing input was roughly 490 nanograms of biopsy DNA per sample. Repertoires were generated with immunoSEQ multiplex PCR, while TCRdb's copy carries only in-frame clones and drops some. This sample carries about 4,500 clones, around 75% of them seen once, and the ten largest clones take roughly 15%. This clone was detected only a few times.

The receptor was isolated from an adult with Crohn's disease. The chain uses TRBV2 and TRBJ2-7, with D tentatively TRBD1 (6 bases). Specimen: ileal tissue. The CDR3 sequence is CASVDKGAYEQYF. In DNA form, the CDR3 reads TGTGCCAGCGTGGACAAGGGGGCCTACGAGCAGTACTTC.